This is a list of T cell receptor beta chains from one sample in a study of Siglec-9 on CD8 T cells in melanoma. Libraries were prepared by immunoSEQ multiplex PCR; TCRdb keeps only in-frame clonotypes and omits some of them. The data show 25,000 to 30,000 clones, about 80% seen once. Material for sequencing was Siglec-9- CD8+ T cells sorted from blood. The origin of the receptors is a human donor in good health. The CDR3 runs from the conserved cysteine through the conserved F or W. The order of the fields is D gene, J gene, clone size, V gene, CDR3 protein, CDR3 DNA. D genes are given only for firm matches. Expanded clones get a size class; other rows say once, few or many, or leave the size out.

d_gene: NA
j_gene: TRBJ1-1
abundance: NA
v_gene: TRBV9
CDR3aa: CASAPRVNTEAFF
CDR3nt: TGTGCCAGCGCCCCCAGGGTGAACACTGAAGCTTTCTTT

d_gene: NA
j_gene: TRBJ2-7
abundance: NA
v_gene: TRBV5-8
CDR3aa: CASSLMPFYEQYF
CDR3nt: TGTGCCAGCAGCTTGATGCCTTTCTACGAGCAGTACTTC

d_gene: TRBD1
j_gene: TRBJ2-3
abundance: NA
v_gene: TRBV7-9
CDR3aa: CASSLLDRGRRRDTQYF
CDR3nt: TGTGCCAGCAGCCTACTCGACAGGGGGCGCCGGAGAGATACGCAGTATTTT

d_gene: NA
j_gene: TRBJ2-7
abundance: few
v_gene: TRBV11-2
CDR3aa: CASRSDKWEQYF
CDR3nt: TGTGCCAGCAGGTCCGATAAGTGGGAGCAGTACTTC

d_gene: NA
j_gene: TRBJ1-2
abundance: NA
v_gene: TRBV11-1
CDR3aa: CASSLTSVDGYTF
CDR3nt: TGTGCCAGCAGCTTAACCTCGGTGGATGGCTACACCTTC

d_gene: TRBD2
j_gene: TRBJ2-3
abundance: NA
v_gene: TRBV6-6
CDR3aa: CASRPSGGGTDTQYF
CDR3nt: TGTGCCAGCAGACCTAGCGGGGGCGGGACAGATACGCAGTATTTT

d_gene: NA
j_gene: TRBJ2-1
abundance: NA
v_gene: TRBV6-6
CDR3aa: CASGRTRSYNEQFF
CDR3nt: TGTGCCAGCGGGCGGACCCGCTCCTACAATGAGCAGTTCTTC

d_gene: NA
j_gene: TRBJ2-5
abundance: NA
v_gene: TRBV19
CDR3aa: CASSPVINGREETQYF
CDR3nt: TGTGCCAGTAGTCCCGTGATTAACGGACGGGAAGAGACCCAGTACTTC

d_gene: NA
j_gene: TRBJ1-4
abundance: NA
v_gene: TRBV10-1
CDR3aa: CASSEGRTDEKLFF
CDR3nt: TGCGCCAGCAGTGAGGGCCGCACGGATGAAAAACTGTTTTTT

d_gene: TRBD2
j_gene: TRBJ2-6
abundance: NA
v_gene: TRBV5-1
CDR3aa: CASSLGLAGGGANVLTF
CDR3nt: TGCGCCAGCAGCTTGGGACTAGCGGGAGGTGGGGCCAACGTCCTGACTTTC

d_gene: TRBD1
j_gene: TRBJ2-7
abundance: NA
v_gene: TRBV5-1
CDR3aa: CASGTGAHEQYF
CDR3nt: TGCGCCAGCGGGACAGGGGCCCACGAGCAGTACTTC

d_gene: NA
j_gene: TRBJ1-5
abundance: NA
v_gene: TRBV27
CDR3aa: CASSFVGFGQPQHF
CDR3nt: TGTGCCAGCAGTTTTGTGGGGTTTGGTCAGCCCCAGCATTTT

d_gene: NA
j_gene: TRBJ1-6
abundance: NA
v_gene: TRBV11-2
CDR3aa: CASSLRDGNSPLHF
CDR3nt: TGTGCCAGCAGTTTAAGGGACGGTAATTCACCCCTCCACTTT

d_gene: TRBD1
j_gene: TRBJ2-1
abundance: NA
v_gene: TRBV6-1
CDR3aa: CAGTTGSYNEQFF
CDR3nt: TGTGCCGGAACGACAGGGTCCTACAATGAGCAGTTCTTC

d_gene: NA
j_gene: TRBJ1-3
abundance: NA
v_gene: TRBV7-8
CDR3aa: CASSLEKRDTIYF
CDR3nt: TGTGCCAGCAGCTTAGAGAAGCGCGACACCATATATTTT

d_gene: NA
j_gene: TRBJ2-3
abundance: NA
v_gene: TRBV7-9
CDR3aa: CASSSQSGVGTDTQYF
CDR3nt: TGTGCCAGCAGCTCACAATCGGGGGTCGGCACAGATACGCAGTATTTT

d_gene: TRBD1
j_gene: TRBJ2-2
abundance: once
v_gene: TRBV11-2
CDR3aa: CASSLPTFGDRPYTGELFF
CDR3nt: TGTGCCAGCAGCTTACCCACGTTCGGGGACAGGCCATATACCGGGGAGCTGTTTTTT

d_gene: NA
j_gene: TRBJ2-7
abundance: NA
v_gene: TRBV6-5
CDR3aa: CASTEYGNYEQYF
CDR3nt: TGTGCCAGCACTGAGTACGGAAACTACGAGCAGTACTTC

d_gene: TRBD1
j_gene: TRBJ2-2
abundance: NA
v_gene: TRBV7-6
CDR3aa: CASSSDRVGELFF
CDR3nt: TGTGCCAGCAGCTCGGACAGGGTCGGTGAGCTGTTTTTT

d_gene: TRBD2
j_gene: TRBJ2-3
abundance: NA
v_gene: TRBV9
CDR3aa: CASSPGGGDRDTQYF
CDR3nt: TGTGCCAGCAGCCCCGGGGGGGGCGATAGAGATACGCAGTATTTT

d_gene: NA
j_gene: TRBJ2-2
abundance: NA
v_gene: TRBV11-2
CDR3aa: CASSLEGVGAGELFF
CDR3nt: TGTGCCAGCAGCTTAGAAGGGGTAGGAGCCGGGGAGCTGTTTTTT

d_gene: NA
j_gene: TRBJ1-1
abundance: NA
v_gene: TRBV2
CDR3aa: CAGKGELDTEAFF
CDR3nt: TGTGCCGGAAAAGGGGAACTCGACACTGAAGCTTTCTTT

d_gene: NA
j_gene: TRBJ2-5
abundance: NA
v_gene: TRBV11-2
CDR3aa: CASSLNPPEKETQYF
CDR3nt: TGTGCCAGCAGCTTAAACCCTCCCGAAAAAGAGACCCAGTACTTC

d_gene: NA
j_gene: TRBJ2-1
abundance: NA
v_gene: TRBV5-4
CDR3aa: CVSSPDGSYNEQFF
CDR3nt: TGTGTCAGCAGCCCGGACGGATCCTACAATGAGCAGTTCTTC

d_gene: NA
j_gene: TRBJ2-7
abundance: NA
v_gene: TRBV19
CDR3aa: CASSMRDAYEQYF
CDR3nt: TGTGCCAGTAGTATGAGGGACGCCTACGAGCAGTACTTC

d_gene: TRBD1
j_gene: TRBJ1-5
abundance: NA
v_gene: TRBV5-5
CDR3aa: CASSISRVGTGYQPQHF
CDR3nt: TGTGCCAGCAGCATCTCCCGTGTCGGGACAGGGTATCAGCCCCAGCATTTT

d_gene: TRBD2
j_gene: TRBJ2-2
abundance: NA
v_gene: TRBV13
CDR3aa: CASSSRVAGNTGELFF
CDR3nt: TGTGCCAGCAGCTCCCGGGTAGCGGGAAACACCGGGGAGCTGTTTTTT

d_gene: NA
j_gene: TRBJ1-1
abundance: medium-sized
v_gene: TRBV4-2
CDR3aa: CASSQERLSNTEAFF
CDR3nt: TGTGCCAGCAGCCAAGAACGGTTATCGAACACTGAAGCTTTCTTT

d_gene: TRBD1
j_gene: TRBJ1-4
abundance: NA
v_gene: TRBV11-2
CDR3aa: CASSLIGQGINEKLFF
CDR3nt: TGTGCCAGCAGCTTAATCGGACAGGGCATTAATGAAAAACTGTTTTTT

d_gene: TRBD1
j_gene: TRBJ2-1
abundance: NA
v_gene: TRBV27
CDR3aa: CASSLTGGTGNEQFF
CDR3nt: TGTGCCAGCAGTCTCACAGGGGGTACGGGGAATGAGCAGTTCTTC

d_gene: NA
j_gene: TRBJ2-2
abundance: once
v_gene: TRBV29-1
CDR3aa: CSVEAGANTGELFF
CDR3nt: TGCAGCGTTGAGGCAGGGGCCAACACCGGGGAGCTGTTTTTT

d_gene: NA
j_gene: TRBJ2-7
abundance: NA
v_gene: TRBV11-2
CDR3aa: CASSLVRRDEQYF
CDR3nt: TGTGCCAGCAGCTTAGTGCGACGGGACGAGCAGTACTTC

d_gene: NA
j_gene: TRBJ1-2
abundance: NA
v_gene: TRBV19
CDR3aa: CATLDVYGYTF
CDR3nt: TGTGCCACCCTAGATGTTTATGGCTACACCTTC

d_gene: TRBD1
j_gene: TRBJ1-2
abundance: NA
v_gene: TRBV27
CDR3aa: CASRNTGGAGGYTF
CDR3nt: TGTGCCAGCAGGAACACAGGGGGCGCGGGTGGCTACACCTTC

d_gene: NA
j_gene: TRBJ1-1
abundance: NA
v_gene: TRBV9
CDR3aa: CASSVGLRMDGAFF
CDR3nt: TGTGCCAGCAGCGTAGGCTTACGGATGGACGGAGCTTTCTTT

d_gene: TRBD1
j_gene: TRBJ2-1
abundance: NA
v_gene: TRBV19
CDR3aa: CASSIDRGRRSYNEQFF
CDR3nt: TGTGCCAGTAGTATTGACAGGGGACGACGCTCCTACAATGAGCAGTTCTTC